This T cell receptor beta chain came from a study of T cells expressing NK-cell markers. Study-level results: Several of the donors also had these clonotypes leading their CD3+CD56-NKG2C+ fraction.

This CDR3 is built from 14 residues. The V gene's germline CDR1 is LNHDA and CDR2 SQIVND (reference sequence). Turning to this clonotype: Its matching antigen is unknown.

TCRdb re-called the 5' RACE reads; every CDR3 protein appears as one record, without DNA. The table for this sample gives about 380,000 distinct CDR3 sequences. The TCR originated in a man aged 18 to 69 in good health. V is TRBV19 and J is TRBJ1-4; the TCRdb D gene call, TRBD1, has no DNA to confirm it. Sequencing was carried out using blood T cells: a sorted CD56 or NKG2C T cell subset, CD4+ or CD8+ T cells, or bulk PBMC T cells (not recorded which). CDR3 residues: CASSTRTGKEKLFF.